This TCR beta chain was captured by sequencing in a study of blood T cell repertoires in COVID-19. Overall study context: The origin of the acute and convalescent COVID-19 samples was the United States, Italy and Spain.

The method was immunoSEQ multiplex PCR; TCRdb's version includes in-frame clones alone and lacks a portion of them. The sample lists 300,000 to 400,000 clones, 83% occurring once. V was shortened by 3 bases and J by 2 bases, with 13 bases between the two germline ends. CDR3 length: 15 residues. Germline V gene lookup returns CDR1 SGHAT and CDR2 FQNNGV. The TCR originated in a man younger than 40 with active or convalescent COVID-19. The V gene is TRBV11-2, the J gene TRBJ2-5; maybe TRBD1 (5 bases). Sequenced: peripheral blood. In nucleotides, the CDR3 is TGTGCCAGCAGCTTCTGGGGCCCGCGTCAAGAGACCCAGTACTTC. Protein product: CASSFWGPRQETQYF.